One sample yielded the 30 T cell receptor beta chains listed below, sequenced in a study of early T cells in non-severe SARS-CoV-2 infection listed by TCRdb under 2021. Library method: 5' RACE. The sample was run on a NextSeq 500. The public sequencing data were trimmed at Q25 with fastp and processed into clonotypes with MiXCR by TCRdb, which kept only in-frame beta chains. Entries are consolidated by CDR3 protein sequence, retaining the most common genes and DNA. In all, the sample holds around 84,000 distinct CDR3 sequences, and roughly an eighth of those were seen once. 2.6% of the sample is taken by the ten largest. Sequencing was performed on whole blood. The receptors shown here come from an adult who was a healthcare worker with PCR-confirmed SARS-CoV-2 infection or an uninfected control (not recorded which).

The gene calls are TRBV11-3 and TRBJ2-1, with a possible D match to TRBD2 (5 bases). CDR3 length: 18 amino acids. V was pared by 4 bases and J by 8 bases, with 27 bases between. Germline V gene sequence: CDR1 SGHNT, CDR2 YENEEA. CDR3 sequence: CASSSRGQGLEGRYEQFF. CDR3 DNA: TGTGCCAGCAGCTCGCGAGGTCAAGGACTTGAGGGCAGGTATGAGCAGTTCTTC.

V is TRBV3-1 and J is TRBJ2-1; no reliable D call. Per germline, CDR1 LGHDT and CDR2 YNNKEL (reference sequence). The CDR3 length is 11 residues. V lost 4 bases and J 9 bases, leaving 7 bases between the germline ends. The CDR3 bases are TGTGCCAGCAGCCCTGGTGGTGAGCAGTTCTTC. This codes for CASSPGGEQFF.

This clonotype came up a few times. J is TRBJ1-2 and V is TRBV7-9; 12 bases agree with TRBD1. This CDR3 has 14 amino acids. V gave up 3 bases and J gave up 8 bases; unmatched junction bases: 4. The germline V gene has CDR1 SEHNR and CDR2 FQNEAQ (reference sequence). This chain's CDR3 is CASSFRDRGQGYTF. DNA of the CDR3: TGTGCCAGCAGCTTCCGGGACAGGGGGCAGGGCTACACCTTC.

This clonotype was seen many times. This chain connects TRBV7-9 to TRBJ2-1; D possibly corresponds to TRBD2 (5 bases). CDR3 length equals 16 residues. The V end lost 5 bases, the J end lost 7 bases, and 21 bases lay between the germline ends. The germline CDR1 and CDR2 sequences are SEHNR and FQNEAQ (reference sequence). The CDR3 is CASSPLPEGSRNEQFF. The CDR3 DNA reads as TGTGCCAGCAGCCCACTCCCCGAGGGTTCGCGGAATGAGCAGTTCTTC.

This clonotype occurred many times. The chain has TRBV5-6 and TRBJ2-1, with 8 bases lining up with TRBD2. The V and J ends lost 3 bases and 9 bases, in that order; junction bases with no gene match: 5. From germline, CDR1 is SGHDT and CDR2 YYEEEE. The CDR3 extends over 13 amino acids. The CDR3 reads CASSSGLVGEQFF. The CDR3 bases are TGTGCCAGCAGCTCGGGACTAGTTGGTGAGCAGTTCTTC.

This clonotype was observed at least ten times. The chain uses TRBV19 and TRBJ2-2, with 12 bases identical to TRBD2. This CDR3 is 15 amino acids long. CDR1 LNHDA and CDR2 SQIVND come from the germline V gene (reference sequence). With V trimmed by 5 bases and J by 6 bases, 4 bases remained unmatched. DNA of the CDR3: TGTGCCAGTAGTTCTAGCGGGGGGGCCGCCGGGGAGCTGTTTTTT. Residues: CASSSSGGAAGELFF.

The rearrangement joins TRBV20-1 to TRBJ2-4; unclear D gene. The V gene lost 3 bases and the J gene lost 2 bases, with 8 bases spanning the gap. This CDR3 has 13 amino acids. Germline assignment: CDR1 DFQATT and CDR2 SNEGSKA (reference sequence). CDR3 DNA sequence: TGCAGTGCTAGTTTGATCCCCAAAAACATTCAGTACTTC. It translates to CSASLIPKNIQYF.

This clonotype has ten or more counts. The chain carries TRBV11-3 and TRBJ2-7; 15 bases agree with TRBD2. CDR1 is SGHNT, CDR2 YENEEA, per germline. V was clipped by 4 bases and J by 4 bases; unmatched bases: 5. The CDR3 is 16 residues long. CDR3 loop: CASSSGTSGRRYEQYF. CDR3 in DNA: TGTGCCAGCAGCTCCGGGACTAGCGGGAGGAGGTACGAGCAGTACTTC.

This clonotype was counted ten times or more. This chain links TRBV5-1 with TRBJ1-2; no firm D call. Germline CDR1 and CDR2: SGHRS and YFSETQ. The CDR3 consists of 12 residues. Trimming shortened V by 2 bases and J by 4 bases, and 6 bases separated the two germline ends. In DNA form, the CDR3 reads TGCGCCAGCAGCTTAAGCGGCTATGGCTACACCTTC. Amino acids: CASSLSGYGYTF.

This clonotype was recorded many times. This chain uses TRBV7-9 with TRBJ2-5; D gene ambiguous. The CDR3 totals 11 residues. Trimming took 3 bases from V and 3 from J, leaving 2 bases between them. Germline assignment: CDR1 SEHNR and CDR2 FQNEAQ (reference sequence). CDR3 residues: CASSFKETQYF. In DNA, the CDR3 is TGTGCCAGCAGCTTTAAAGAGACCCAGTACTTC.

This clonotype was recorded many times. The rearrangement joins TRBV14 to TRBJ2-7; 7 bases fit TRBD1. Germline CDR1 reads SGHDN; CDR2 reads FVKESK. The J segment lost 3 bases and the V segment lost 1 base, leaving 18 bases of the junction unmatched. This CDR3 spans 19 amino acids. The CDR3 coding sequence is TGTGCCAGCAGCCAAGCTCCGGGGAGAGACAGGGTCCGTTTCTACGAGCAGTACTTC. It codes for CASSQAPGRDRVRFYEQYF.

This clonotype came up many times. The chain couples TRBV20-1 to TRBJ1-5, with D possibly being TRBD1 (5 bases). The V end lost 3 bases, the J end lost 0 bases, and 9 bases lay between the germline ends. This CDR3 has 14 residues. CDR1 and CDR2 from the germline V gene are DFQATT and SNEGSKA (reference sequence). The CDR3 DNA reads TGCAGTGCTAGCCCGACAGCTAGCAATCAGCCCCAGCATTTT. Protein sequence: CSASPTASNQPQHF.

V and J are TRBV28 and TRBJ1-2; D is unresolved. From germline, CDR1 is MDHEN and CDR2 SYDVKM. The CDR3 spans 15 residues. Trimming removed 6 bases from V and 4 bases from J, with 18 bases in between. The CDR3 reads CASRVPNPSSYGYTF. As DNA, the CDR3 is TGTGCCAGCAGGGTACCAAACCCTAGTTCCTATGGCTACACCTTC.

This clonotype has just a few counts. In nucleotides, the CDR3 is TGCAACTCTGATTTTAATGAAAAACTGTTTTTT. Amino acids: CNSDFNEKLFF. This rearrangement joins TRBV20-1 to TRBJ1-4; D is undetermined. Per germline, CDR1 DFQATT and CDR2 SNEGSKA (reference sequence). The CDR3 consists of 11 residues.

This clonotype was found many times. The chain links TRBV5-5 to TRBJ1-4; unclear D gene. The CDR3 is 13 amino acids. V dropped 1 base and J dropped 2 bases, with 3 bases sitting between them. CDR1 is SGHKS and CDR2 is YYEKEE in the germline V gene (reference sequence). The DNA of the CDR3 is TGTGCCAGCAGCTTGTTGACTAATGAAAAACTGTTTTTT. This sequence encodes CASSLLTNEKLFF.

This clonotype occurred a few times. The genes are TRBV29-1 and TRBJ1-3; no definite D call. The CDR3 has 13 amino acids. V gave up 4 bases and J gave up 3 bases, with 10 bases separating them. Per germline, CDR1 SQVTM and CDR2 ANQGSEA. Written as DNA, the CDR3 is TGCAGCGTTGCCTTTAGATTTGGAAACACCATATATTTT. It is translated as CSVAFRFGNTIYF.

This clonotype was seen many times. The chain links TRBV20-1 to TRBJ2-7, with 7 bases lining up with TRBD2. CDR1 and CDR2 (germline): DFQATT, SNEGSKA (reference sequence). Trimming cost V 2 bases and J 3 bases; bases outside gene matches: 4. The CDR3 length is 13 residues. The CDR3 nucleotides are TGCAGTGCTAGACCCGGACTAGACTACGAGCAGTACTTC. Protein: CSARPGLDYEQYF.

The chain carries TRBV18 and TRBJ2-7; possibly TRBD1 or TRBD2 for D (5 bases each). The germline V gene encodes CDR1 KGHSH and CDR2 LQKENI. Trimming removed 0 bases from V and 5 bases from J, with 11 bases in between. The CDR3 is made up of 14 amino acids. CDR3 amino acids: CASSPPGPRDEQYF. In DNA, the CDR3 is TGTGCCAGCTCACCACCGGGACCCCGAGACGAGCAGTACTTC.

The gene calls are TRBV6-5 and TRBJ2-2; the D gene is possibly TRBD2 (6 bases). The CDR3 sequence is 14 residues long. Germline lookup yields CDR1 MNHEY and CDR2 SVGAGI. V was clipped by 8 bases and J by 2 bases, with 12 bases between them. Here the CDR3 reads CASRAGRNTGELFF. As DNA, the CDR3 is TGTGCCAGCCGGGCGGGGAGAAACACCGGGGAGCTGTTTTTT.

This clonotype was seen repeatedly, ten times or more. This chain joins TRBV18 and TRBJ1-5, with D unclear. Trimming took off 2 bases at V and 6 bases at J, with 20 bases between the two ends. The CDR3 totals 17 residues. Per germline, CDR1 KGHSH and CDR2 LQKENI. CDR3 coding DNA: TGTGCCAGCTCACCAGAGCTTGACGAGGGTGGGAGTCAGCCCCAGCATTTT. This translates into CASSPELDEGGSQPQHF.

This chain connects TRBV29-1 to TRBJ2-7; D is unresolved. The V and J ends lost 6 bases and 0 bases respectively, with 6 bases between them. CDR1 and CDR2 from the germline V gene are SQVTM and ANQGSEA. The CDR3 runs to 11 residues. The CDR3, as DNA: TGCAGCGTCCGAAGCTCCTACGAGCAGTACTTC. It yields the protein CSVRSSYEQYF.

DNA of the CDR3: TGTGCCAGTAGAGGCAGGGGAGGGACTGAAGCTTTCTTT. It specifies CASRGRGGTEAFF. V usage is TRBV7-6 and J usage is TRBJ1-1; the D gene is possibly TRBD1 (6 bases). The CDR3 spans 13 residues. V lost 9 bases and J 5 bases, leaving 16 bases between the germline ends. Germline V lookup: CDR1 SGHVS, CDR2 FNYEAQ.

The chain is built from TRBV7-2 and TRBJ2-1; possibly TRBD1 for D (6 bases). Germline CDR1 is SGHTA and CDR2 is FQGNSA. Trimming left V 5 bases short and J 1 base short, with 12 bases between. CDR3 length: 15 amino acids. The CDR3 DNA follows: TGTGCCAGCAGCATTACAGGGCCTTCCTACAATGAGCAGTTCTTC. Amino acids: CASSITGPSYNEQFF.

A few counts support this clonotype. The rearrangement joins TRBV29-1 to TRBJ2-1; D gene ambiguous. V dropped 5 bases and J dropped 12 bases, with 5 bases sitting between them. This CDR3 comprises 8 residues. Germline CDR1 is SQVTM and CDR2 is ANQGSEA. The CDR3 is CSVTGQFF. The CDR3 bases are TGCAGCGTTACTGGGCAGTTCTTC.

In this sample, this clonotype turned up many times. The gene calls are TRBV11-3 and TRBJ2-7, with 7 bases matching TRBD1. Germline V gene sequence: CDR1 SGHNT, CDR2 YENEEA. The V segment lost 1 base and the J segment 0 bases; nucleotides outside the gene matches: 0. The CDR3 extends over 14 amino acids. CDR3 amino acids: CASSLGDSSYEQYF. The CDR3 DNA sequence: TGTGCCAGCAGCTTAGGGGACAGCTCCTACGAGCAGTACTTC.

The table lists this clonotype with many counts. The chain carries TRBV9 and TRBJ1-2; tentatively, D is TRBD1 (5 bases). Germline V gene data show CDR1 as SGDLS and CDR2 as YYNGEE. This CDR3 has 16 amino acids. The germline V and J ends were trimmed by 2 bases and 0 bases, with 14 bases remaining between them. The chain's CDR3 is CASSVFDSPPNYGYTF. CDR3 DNA: TGTGCCAGCAGCGTCTTCGACAGTCCACCTAACTATGGCTACACCTTC.

This clonotype was found a few times. The chain links TRBV30 to TRBJ1-2; 8 nucleotides match TRBD1. This CDR3 has 12 amino acids. Trimming cost V 5 bases and J 4 bases; bases outside gene matches: 3. CDR1 is GTSNPN and CDR2 is SVGIG in the germline V gene (reference sequence). The CDR3 sequence is CAWVGTGYGYTF. The CDR3 DNA reads as TGTGCCTGGGTCGGGACAGGCTATGGCTACACCTTC.

This clonotype was seen repeatedly, ten times or more. The chain links TRBV20-1 to TRBJ2-7, with 11 nucleotides matching TRBD2. CDR1 and CDR2 (germline): DFQATT, SNEGSKA (reference sequence). The trim removed 6 bases at V and 2 bases at J, leaving 12 bases unmatched. The length of the CDR3 is 16 residues. The CDR3: CSAPIAGGPLPYEQYF. In DNA, the CDR3 is TGCAGTGCCCCTATAGCGGGAGGGCCCTTACCCTACGAGCAGTACTTC.

This clonotype showed up many times. V gene TRBV18 combines with J gene TRBJ2-5; TRBD1 aligns across 7 bases. Germline trimming cut 6 bases from V and 2 bases from J; bases unmatched to any gene: 3. Looked up from germline, CDR1 is KGHSH and CDR2 is LQKENI. The CDR3 runs 13 residues. This chain's CDR3 is CASSPGQQETQYF. CDR3 DNA: TGTGCCAGCTCGCCGGGACAGCAAGAGACCCAGTACTTC.

This clonotype rates as medium-sized. The chain joins TRBV5-1 to TRBJ2-6; a possible D gene is TRBD2 (6 bases). The CDR3 is made up of 15 amino acids. Germline V gives CDR1 SGHRS, CDR2 YFSETQ. Trimming left V 2 bases short and J 0 bases short, with 6 bases between. Written as DNA, the CDR3 is TGCGCCAGCAGCTTCGGGGGCTCTGGGGCCAACGTCCTGACTTTC. The encoded protein is CASSFGGSGANVLTF.